This is a list of T cell receptor beta chains from one sample in a study of T cells in Graves' hyperthyroidism and ophthalmopathy. TCRdb passed the multiplex PCR reads through MiXCR, listing each CDR3 protein once. The sample has hundreds of thousands of distinct CDR3 sequences, around 20% seen once. Sequenced material: blood. The receptors were sampled from a man in his forties with Graves' ophthalmopathy. The conserved cysteine and the conserved F or W are not part of the CDR3 here. Each record gives: clone size, D gene, V gene, CDR3 protein. D genes are given only for firm matches. The listing skips clone size in some rows; elsewhere it reads once, few, many or a size class.

many - TRBV5-5 ASSLRSGTAYGYT
few - TRBV19 ASSIRLDRNQPQH
few - TRBV27 ASSLGAANYEQY
- - TRBV10-2 ATSGTGPYEQY
many TRBD2 TRBV11-2 ASSSGGTGTGELF
- - TRBV7-9 ASSSSLTVFDGYT
many TRBD2 TRBV5-1 ASSRRTSEGETQY
- TRBD1 TRBV12-3/TRBV12-4 ASSFAKGATDTQY
few TRBD1 TRBV7-9 ASSYPTGGQNKNIQY
many TRBD2 TRBV20-1 SARGQRGGRYNEQF
- TRBD1 TRBV18 ASSKGAGMETQY
few - TRBV5-8 ASSLLKGTSYNEQF
many - TRBV12-3/TRBV12-4 ASRDGRPNTGELF
- - TRBV10-3 AISRTDTQY
once - TRBV28 ASNVLRETKNIQY
- - TRBV11-3 ASSPSEDSTEAF
many TRBD1 TRBV12-3/TRBV12-4 ASSTGDRGLNQPQH
- TRBD1 TRBV7-9 ASSKGTGGRETQY
many - TRBV30 ASRWLDYGYT
- TRBD2 TRBV20-1 SADGGGAGETQY
many TRBD2 TRBV11-1 ASSLSLAGGEEQY
once - TRBV4-3 ASSYWTGQPQH
- TRBD2 TRBV7-2 ASSRSGLAGVIQETQY
- - TRBV5-1 ASSYQTDSPLH
- TRBD2 TRBV7-3 ASSLKPSGAYNEQF
- TRBD2 TRBV25-1 ASSEKLGAGGRQETQY
- TRBD2 TRBV30 AWSVRWTSGNSRPYNEQF
few TRBD1 TRBV7-9 ASSYFLTGQETQY
few - TRBV4-1 ASSQDKSGQPQH
few TRBD2 TRBV5-1 ASSLYGTSGDEQF
- - TRBV28 ASTPLDRVGDYNSPLH
few - TRBV5-1 ASSRSGGLGADTQY
- TRBD2 TRBV24-1 ATSDPGTSGRAFEQF
few - TRBV11-2 ASSITIYNEQF
- TRBD2 TRBV20-1 SAGGTSGRGDEQF
- - TRBV7-9 ASSFQGPEQY
many TRBD2 TRBV7-8 ASSLVLRGGANEQF
many - TRBV6-5 ASSYSLLAYLGDEQY
many - TRBV12-3/TRBV12-4 ASSPLTAAGEQY
- TRBD1 TRBV29-1 SVEPGGTEAF
- - TRBV27 ASSLAFGDTQY